The 14 T cell receptor beta chains listed next were all sequenced from one sample in a study of radiotherapy plus CTLA-4 blockade in lung cancer. Sequencing used immunoSEQ multiplex PCR; TCRdb keeps in-frame clones, though not all of them. Of roughly 50,000 clones in the sample, around 76% were seen once. The input for sequencing was peripheral blood, taken from a patient treated with radiotherapy plus ipilimumab. These TCRs come from a human donor with non-small cell lung cancer who had stable disease on radiotherapy plus ipilimumab.

V is TRBV30 and J is TRBJ1-2; D may be TRBD1 (6 bases). Trimming stripped 4 bases from V and 6 bases from J, with 15 bases between. This CDR3 comprises 13 residues. Germline V gives CDR1 GTSNPN, CDR2 SVGIG (reference sequence). This CDR3 is CAWKTGTLNGYTF. The CDR3 coding sequence is TGTGCCTGGAAGACCGGGACATTAAATGGCTACACCTTC. Drawing the rest from reference TRBV30 and TRBJ1-2, the complete variable domain is SQTIHQWPATLVQPVGSPLSLECTVEGTSNPNLYWYRQAAGRGLQLLFYSVGIGQISSEVPQNLSASRPQDRQFILSSKKLLLSDSGFYLCAWKTGTLNGYTFGSGTRLTVV.

This clone came up once. The chain carries TRBV5-5 and TRBJ1-6; 7 bases align to TRBD1. V was pared by 3 bases and J by 3 bases, with 6 bases of the junction left unmatched. The CDR3 extends over 16 amino acids. CDR1 is SGHKS, CDR2 YYEKEE, per germline (reference sequence). The CDR3 DNA follows: TGTGCCAGCAGCTCATCCAGGGGGAACTATAATTCACCCCTCCACTTT. This translates into CASSSSRGNYNSPLHF.

The chain recombines TRBV28 with TRBJ1-5, with 8 bases matching TRBD1. The V and J ends lost 6 bases and 4 bases, in that order; junction bases with no gene match: 8. CDR1 and CDR2 from the germline V gene are MDHEN and SYDVKM. CDR3 length: 15 amino acids. The CDR3: CASRTSGGENQPQHF. CDR3 in DNA: TGTGCCAGCAGGACCTCAGGGGGCGAGAATCAGCCCCAGCATTTT.

V is TRBV5-1 and J is TRBJ2-3, with 9 bases matching TRBD2. V trimming: 0 bases; J trimming: 2 bases; junction bases outside the gene matches: 4. CDR1 is SGHRS and CDR2 is YFSETQ in the germline V gene. The CDR3 extends over 16 amino acids. The DNA of the CDR3 is TGCGCCAGCAGCTTGGATCTAGCGGGGTCCACAGATACGCAGTATTTT. It specifies CASSLDLAGSTDTQYF. Combining the CDR3 with reference TRBV5-1 and TRBJ2-3 gives the whole variable domain KAGVTQTPRYLIKTRGQQVTLSCSPISGHRSVSWYQQTPGQGLQFLFEYFSETQRNKGNFPGRFSGRQFSNSRSEMNVSTLELGDSALYLCASSLDLAGSTDTQYFGPGTRLTVL.

This sequence joins TRBV19 and TRBJ1-5, with D maybe TRBD1 (5 bases). V was shortened by 1 base and J by 0 bases, with 7 bases between the two germline ends. Per germline, CDR1 LNHDA and CDR2 SQIVND (reference sequence). CDR3 length: 15 amino acids. The CDR3 nucleotides are TGTGCCAGTAGTATAGGACAGTATAGCAATCAGCCCCAGCATTTT. Protein product: CASSIGQYSNQPQHF.

The rearrangement joins TRBV2 to TRBJ1-2; weak D call: TRBD1 (6 bases). V gave up 0 bases and J gave up 8 bases, with 13 bases separating them. The germline V gene encodes CDR1 SNHLY and CDR2 FYNNEI. CDR3 length equals 14 residues. The CDR3 reads CASSEARGLGGYTF. The CDR3 DNA reads TGTGCCAGCAGTGAAGCGAGGGGGTTAGGAGGCTACACCTTC.

Worth noting for this clone: A much larger clone lies a single base off, so this may be a read error. The CDR3 spells CASIGWGGGSGYTF. CDR3 nucleotide sequence: TGTGCCAGCATCGGCTGGGGTGGGGGTAGTGGCTACACCTTC. The chain joins TRBV5-6 to TRBJ1-2, with D maybe TRBD1 (5 bases). This CDR3 spans 14 amino acids. V was pared by 6 bases and J by 7 bases, with 19 bases between. Germline V gene sequence: CDR1 SGHDT, CDR2 YYEEEE.

This chain's CDR3 is CASSPGGVSALYGYTF. CDR3 DNA: TGTGCCAGTAGTCCAGGAGGAGTGTCGGCCCTCTATGGCTACACCTTC. The rearrangement uses TRBV19 and TRBJ1-2; D is unresolved. CDR1 and CDR2 from the germline V gene are LNHDA and SQIVND (reference sequence). Trimming left V 5 bases short and J 4 bases short, with 20 bases between. This CDR3 spans 16 amino acids.

V gene TRBV18 combines with J gene TRBJ1-2; a weak D match, TRBD1 (5 bases). This CDR3 is built from 15 residues. Germline V gene lookup returns CDR1 KGHSH and CDR2 LQKENI. The V and J ends lost 2 bases and 4 bases respectively, with 14 bases between them. CDR3 loop: CASSPLGWGGYGYTF. The CDR3 DNA follows: TGTGCCAGCTCACCATTGGGATGGGGCGGCTATGGCTACACCTTC.

This clone has only one observation. J is TRBJ2-6 and V is TRBV15; D is ambiguous. CDR1 and CDR2 (germline): LNHNV, YYDKDF (reference sequence). V was shortened by 8 bases and J by 4 bases, with 9 bases between the two germline ends. The CDR3 is 13 amino acids. The CDR3, as DNA: TGTGCCACCTTGATGCGCGGGGCCAACGTCCTGACTTTC. It specifies CATLMRGANVLTF.

The chain couples TRBV6-1 to TRBJ2-2; 9 bases match TRBD1. Germline-derived CDR1 and CDR2 are MNHNS and SASEGT. V lost 8 bases and J lost 6; bases outside the gene matches: 1. This CDR3 comprises 12 residues. The chain's CDR3 is CASRTGAGELFF. The CDR3 nucleotides read TGTGCCAGCCGGACAGGGGCCGGGGAGCTGTTTTTT.

V usage is TRBV7-2 and J usage is TRBJ2-5, with TRBD2 identical over 10 bases. The CDR3 sequence is 16 residues long. V lost 0 bases, J lost 7 bases, and 8 bases stayed unmatched. Germline V lookup: CDR1 SGHTA, CDR2 FQGNSA. CDR3 amino acids: CASSLALAGARGTQYF. As DNA, the CDR3 is TGTGCCAGCAGCTTAGCGCTAGCGGGGGCCAGGGGGACCCAGTACTTC.

The chain carries TRBV4-1 and TRBJ2-2; D unresolved. The CDR3 covers 14 residues. CDR1 and CDR2 (germline): MGHRA, YSYEKL. V dropped 1 base and J dropped 4 bases, with 7 bases sitting between them. In DNA, the CDR3 is TGCGCCAGCAGCCAAGGAATAGCCACCGGGGAGCTGTTTTTT. Its protein product is CASSQGIATGELFF.

This clone is medium-sized (0.01 to 0.1%) in the sample. Other DNA sequences in the sample encode the same CDR3. V usage is TRBV10-3 and J usage is TRBJ2-1; no reliable D call. The germline CDR1 and CDR2 sequences are ENHRY and SYGVKD. The V and J ends lost 6 bases and 6 bases respectively, with 6 bases between them. This CDR3 comprises 11 residues. CDR3 sequence (DNA): TGTGCCATCAGCGTAGGCAATGAGCAGTTCTTC. Residues: CAISVGNEQFF.